Described below is a single T cell receptor (beta chain) sequence and its context. Its antigen is as yet unknown. This record comes from a study of Graves' ophthalmopathy and Graves' hyperthyroidism. At the level of the study: Ophthalmopathy absent within 18 months of follow-up marked hyperthyroidism as stable. Study-wide findings and caveats: Built on 13 signatures, a model told ophthalmopathy apart from stable hyperthyroidism with approximately 88% sensitivity and approximately 80% specificity.

The evidence that diagnosis relied on was clinical symptoms, serum thyroxine, TRAb, thyroid ultrasound and orbital computed tomography. RNA transcripts yielded amplified TCR beta CDR3 regions. HTBI-primed RT-PCR formed the first round, and a multiplex PCR formed the second. TCRdb redid the calling of the multiplex PCR reads with MiXCR, one entry per CDR3 protein. Found here are about 1.1 million distinct CDR3 sequences, approximately 35% of them singletons; the top ten hold 8.5% to 14%. The receptor comes from an adult man with Graves' hyperthyroidism. Material for sequencing was peripheral blood or thyroid tissue (not recorded which).

The CDR3 protein is CSLRAGGSGANVLTF. The CDR3 DNA sequence: TGCAGCTTGAGGGCAGGGGGCTCTGGGGCCAACGTCCTGACTTTC. The V gene is TRBV29-1, the J gene TRBJ2-6, with TRBD1 matching 7 bases. Germline V CDR1 and CDR2: SQVTM, ANQGSEA. V shed 8 bases and J 0 bases; nucleotides not matched to a gene: 7. The CDR3 runs to 15 residues. Based on the CDR3 plus reference TRBV29-1 and TRBJ2-6, the full variable domain is SAVISQKPSRDICQRGTSLTIQCQVDSQVTMMFWYRQQPGQSLTLIATANQGSEATYESGFVIDKFPISRPNLTFSTLTVSNMSPEDSSIYLCSLRAGGSGANVLTFGAGSRLTVL.